This T cell receptor beta chain was obtained from a study of cytomegalovirus exposure and HLA in healthy donors. Findings of the study overall: Accurate predictions that matched the HLA-A and HLA-B alleles of most subjects were reportedly made from TCR beta sequences.

13 Jbeta primers and 60 Vbeta primers were used for the PCR. Per the original data handling: Later reanalysis found 60 million to 90 million unique TCR beta chains, 10 million to 14 million of them shared. Generated by immunoSEQ multiplex PCR, the TCRdb table keeps only in-frame clones and is missing some. That table furnishes V, J and clone size, whereas the DNA furnished D and trimming. The table includes fewer than 200,000 clones, roughly 76% detected once. As regards this clone: Its target is not known.

CDR1 and CDR2 (germline): SGHTA, FQGNSA. V shed 5 bases and J 7 bases; nucleotides not matched to a gene: 9. This CDR3 spans 16 amino acids. The sequenced sample was PBMCs. This sequence originates from a woman between 50 and 59 years old in good health and CMV-seronegative. The V and J genes are TRBV7-2 and TRBJ2-2; TRBD1 matches 11 bases. The CDR3 is CASSIWTGGAGGELFF. The CDR3 DNA follows: TGTGCCAGCAGCATCTGGACAGGGGGCGCTGGCGGGGAGCTGTTTTTT.